The sequence of this T cell receptor beta chain was determined in a study of CD8+CD57+ T cells in acquired aplastic anemia. Germline assignment: CDR1 SGHNT and CDR2 YYREEE (reference sequence). V lost 3 bases to trimming and J lost 3 bases; unmatched junction nucleotides: 3. The CDR3 extends over 14 amino acids. All sequencing subjects had displayed CD8+CD57+ cell expansion on flow cytometry. CDR3 and TCR beta VDJ profiling relied on genomic DNA as the template. TCRdb reanalysed the reads using MiXCR and keeps one entry per CDR3 protein. The table has fewer than 250,000 distinct CDR3 sequences, under 55% seen once. As for this clonotype: This may come from a read error, since a much larger clone is one base off.

The clonotype comes from a human donor with aplastic anemia. The genes are TRBV5-4 and TRBJ1-5, with 7 bases lining up with TRBD1. Material for sequencing was sorted CD4+, CD8+, or CD8+CD57+ T cells (not recorded which) from PBMCs. The CDR3, as DNA: TGTGCCAGCAGCTCCCAGGGGGTCAATCAGCCCCAGCATTTT. This translates into CASSSQGVNQPQHF.